This T cell receptor beta chain was observed in a study of OX40 agonist ivuxolimab in advanced cancers. Study at large: Enrollees could have had prior anti-PD-1, anti-PD-L1 or anti-CTLA-4 therapy, which roughly 40% had received. Overall study results and limits: At 0.1 to 3.0 mg/kg and by week 6, clonal expansion occurred in CD4+ and CD8+ blood T cells. The specificity for antigen of the expanded peripheral T cells was not determined.

The method was immunoSEQ multiplex PCR; TCRdb's version includes in-frame clones alone and lacks a portion of them. The data contain over 80,000 clones, about 80% of them singletons. This clone was seen a handful of times. The antigen is undetermined. V was pared by 5 bases and J by 3 bases, with 14 bases between. Germline CDR1 reads MNHEY; CDR2 reads SVGAGI. This CDR3 is 15 amino acids long. The TCR originated in an adult with an advanced solid tumor such as melanoma, head and neck, liver or kidney cancer. This specimen was CD4+ or CD8+ T cells sorted from blood, taken in a trial of the OX40 agonist ivuxolimab. The chain combines TRBV6-5 with TRBJ1-5; perhaps TRBD1 as D (6 bases). For the CDR3, the DNA is TGTGCCAGCAGTCCAGGGGAGAATGCCAATCAGCCCCAGCATTTT. Translated: CASSPGENANQPQHF.